This T cell receptor (beta chain) came from a study of sequential checkpoint blockade in melanoma. Study-level information: More than 20 patients had tumor biopsies before treatment and at week 13.

Findings of the study overall: About 30 times likelier clinical benefit followed increased tumor T-cell fraction and clonality. Pretreatment TIL clonality tracked with response in the nivolumab-first arm.

This clone was picked up many times. Antigen specificity is unknown. The V and J ends lost 5 bases and 0 bases, in that order; junction bases with no gene match: 3. The CDR3 is 14 amino acids. In germline, CDR1 is SGHNT, CDR2 YENEEA. The sample's treatment: randomized to nivolumab then ipilimumab (arm A) or the reverse (arm B). DNA-damaging chemotherapy had not been given to any patient beforehand. Method: immunoSEQ multiplex PCR; TCRdb's copy keeps in-frame clones and lacks some. This sample has a few thousand clones, with around 20% found just once. The chain recombines TRBV11-3 with TRBJ2-5, with 7 bases that match TRBD2. Sequenced here: tumor tissue (inferred from file names), sampled from a patient given nivolumab and ipilimumab in sequence. The sequence was obtained from a human donor with melanoma. CDR3 sequence: CASSHGRNQETQYF. In DNA form, the CDR3 reads TGTGCCAGCAGCCACGGGAGGAACCAAGAGACCCAGTACTTC.